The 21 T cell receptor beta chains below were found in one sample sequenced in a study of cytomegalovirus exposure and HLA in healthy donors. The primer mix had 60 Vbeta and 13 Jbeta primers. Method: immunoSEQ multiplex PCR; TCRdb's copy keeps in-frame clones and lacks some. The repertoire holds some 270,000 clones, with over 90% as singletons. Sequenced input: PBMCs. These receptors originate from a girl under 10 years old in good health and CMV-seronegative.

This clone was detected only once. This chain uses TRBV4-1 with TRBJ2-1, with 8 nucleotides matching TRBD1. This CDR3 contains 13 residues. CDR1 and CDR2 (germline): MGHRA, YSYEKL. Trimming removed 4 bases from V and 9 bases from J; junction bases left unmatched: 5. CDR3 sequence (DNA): TGCGCCAGCAGCCCCCAGGGGGCCACTGAGCAGTTCTTC. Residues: CASSPQGATEQFF.

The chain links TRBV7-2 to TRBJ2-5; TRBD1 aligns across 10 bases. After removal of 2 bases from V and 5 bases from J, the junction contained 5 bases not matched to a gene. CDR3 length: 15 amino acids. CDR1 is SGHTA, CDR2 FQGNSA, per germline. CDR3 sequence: CASSLSTGGRETQYF. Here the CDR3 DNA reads TGTGCCAGCAGCTTATCGACAGGGGGCAGGGAGACCCAGTACTTC.

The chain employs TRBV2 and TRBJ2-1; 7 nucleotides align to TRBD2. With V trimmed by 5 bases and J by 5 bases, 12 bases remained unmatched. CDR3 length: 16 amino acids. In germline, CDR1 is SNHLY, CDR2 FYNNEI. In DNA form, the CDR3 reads TGTGCCAGCAGTCCCTGGGGTTGGCGGGGGAACAATGAGCAGTTCTTC. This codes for CASSPWGWRGNNEQFF.

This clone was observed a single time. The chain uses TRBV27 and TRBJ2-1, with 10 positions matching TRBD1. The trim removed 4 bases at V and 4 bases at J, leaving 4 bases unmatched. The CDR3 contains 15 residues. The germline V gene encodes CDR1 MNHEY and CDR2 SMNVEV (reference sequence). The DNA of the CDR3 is TGTGCCAGCAGTTCCCCGGGACAGGGGTACAATGAGCAGTTCTTC. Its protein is CASSSPGQGYNEQFF.

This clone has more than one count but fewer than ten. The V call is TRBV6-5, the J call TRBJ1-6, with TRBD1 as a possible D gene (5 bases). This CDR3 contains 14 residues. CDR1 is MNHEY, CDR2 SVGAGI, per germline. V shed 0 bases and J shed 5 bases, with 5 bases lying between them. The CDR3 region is CASSYSTDNSPLHF. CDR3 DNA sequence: TGTGCCAGCAGTTACTCGACAGATAATTCACCCCTCCACTTT.

The DNA of the CDR3 is TGTGCCAGCGGTCGACTAGCGGGGCACTACGAGCAGTACTTC. Protein sequence: CASGRLAGHYEQYF. V and J are TRBV6-7 and TRBJ2-7, with TRBD2 matching over 11 bases. TRBV6-7 belongs to the ORF category, with a function that is uncertain. Trimming removed 8 bases from V and 3 bases from J; junction bases left unmatched: 6. This CDR3 has 14 residues.

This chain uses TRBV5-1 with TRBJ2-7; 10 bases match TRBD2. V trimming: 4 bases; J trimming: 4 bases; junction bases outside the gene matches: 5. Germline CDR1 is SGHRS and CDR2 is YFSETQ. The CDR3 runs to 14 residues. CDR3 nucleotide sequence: TGCGCCAGCAGCCCTGGGACTAGCGCTTACGAGCAGTACTTC. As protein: CASSPGTSAYEQYF.

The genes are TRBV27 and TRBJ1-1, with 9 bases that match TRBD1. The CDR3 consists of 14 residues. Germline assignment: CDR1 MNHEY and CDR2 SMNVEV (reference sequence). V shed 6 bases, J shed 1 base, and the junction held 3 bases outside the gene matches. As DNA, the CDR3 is TGTGCCAGCAGGTCGACAGGGGGGAACACTGAAGCTTTCTTT. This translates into CASRSTGGNTEAFF.

The CDR3 DNA sequence: TGTGCCAGCAGTTATACGGACAGACTCCAGGGAAACACCATATATTTT. It translates to CASSYTDRLQGNTIYF. V usage is TRBV6-5 and J usage is TRBJ1-3; tentative D call: TRBD1 (6 bases). The ends were cut back, 3 bases at V and 4 bases at J, with 16 bases in the middle. The CDR3 has 16 residues. Germline values: CDR1 MNHEY, CDR2 SVGAGI.

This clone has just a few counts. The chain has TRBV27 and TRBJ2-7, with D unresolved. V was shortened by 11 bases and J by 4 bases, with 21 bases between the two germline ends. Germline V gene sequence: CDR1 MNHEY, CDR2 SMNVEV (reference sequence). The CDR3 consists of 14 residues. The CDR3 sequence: CAFCKEKAAYEQYF. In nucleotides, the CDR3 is TGTGCCTTTTGCAAGGAGAAGGCGGCATACGAGCAGTACTTC.

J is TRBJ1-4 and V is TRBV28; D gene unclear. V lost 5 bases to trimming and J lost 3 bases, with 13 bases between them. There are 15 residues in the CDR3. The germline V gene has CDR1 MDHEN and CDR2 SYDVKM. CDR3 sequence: CASSPRGRANEKLFF. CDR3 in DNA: TGTGCCAGCAGTCCGCGAGGGAGGGCTAATGAAAAACTGTTTTTT. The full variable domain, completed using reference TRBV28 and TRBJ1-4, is DVKVTQSSRYLVKRTGEKVFLECVQDMDHENMFWYRQDPGLGLRLIYFSYDVKMKEKGDIPEGYSVSREKKERFSLILESASTNQTSMYLCASSPRGRANEKLFFGSGTQLSVL.

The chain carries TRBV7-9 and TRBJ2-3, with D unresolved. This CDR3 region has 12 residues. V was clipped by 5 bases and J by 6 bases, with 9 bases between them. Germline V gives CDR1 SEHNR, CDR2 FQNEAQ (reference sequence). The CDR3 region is CASSSDGDTQYF. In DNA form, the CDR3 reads TGTGCCAGCAGCAGCGACGGGGATACGCAGTATTTT.

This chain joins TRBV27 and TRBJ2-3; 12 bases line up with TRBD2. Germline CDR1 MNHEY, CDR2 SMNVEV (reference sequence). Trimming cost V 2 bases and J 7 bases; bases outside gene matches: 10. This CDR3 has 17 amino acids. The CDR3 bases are TGTGCCAGCAGTTTAAAGCGACTAGCGGGGGTCTCGTATACGCAGTATTTT. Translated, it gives CASSLKRLAGVSYTQYF.

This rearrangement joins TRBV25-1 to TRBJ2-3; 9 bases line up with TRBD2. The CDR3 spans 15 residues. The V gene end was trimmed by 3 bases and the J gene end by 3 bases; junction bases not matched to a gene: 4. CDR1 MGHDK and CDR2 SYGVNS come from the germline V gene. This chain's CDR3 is CASSDLGLATDTQYF. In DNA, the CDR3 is TGTGCCAGCAGTGACTTGGGACTAGCTACAGATACGCAGTATTTT.

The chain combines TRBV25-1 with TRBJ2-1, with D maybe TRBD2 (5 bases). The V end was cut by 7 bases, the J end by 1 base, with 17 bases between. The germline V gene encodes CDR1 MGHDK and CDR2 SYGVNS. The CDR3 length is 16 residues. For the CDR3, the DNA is TGTGCCAGCAACCCCTCCCGGGATCCTTCCTACAATGAGCAGTTCTTC. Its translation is CASNPSRDPSYNEQFF.

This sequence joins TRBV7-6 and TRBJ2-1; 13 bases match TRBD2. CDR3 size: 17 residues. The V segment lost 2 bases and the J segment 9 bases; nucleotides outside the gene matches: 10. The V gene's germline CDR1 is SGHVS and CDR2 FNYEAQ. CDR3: CASSLFTSGGVGGEQFF. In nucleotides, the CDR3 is TGTGCCAGCAGCTTATTTACTAGCGGGGGGGTTGGCGGTGAGCAGTTCTTC.

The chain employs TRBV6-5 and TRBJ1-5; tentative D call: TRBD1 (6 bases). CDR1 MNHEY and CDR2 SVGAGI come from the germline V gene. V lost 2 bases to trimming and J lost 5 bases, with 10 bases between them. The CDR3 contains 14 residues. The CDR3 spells CASSYKAGDQPQHF. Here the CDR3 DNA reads TGTGCCAGCAGTTACAAGGCAGGGGATCAGCCCCAGCATTTT.

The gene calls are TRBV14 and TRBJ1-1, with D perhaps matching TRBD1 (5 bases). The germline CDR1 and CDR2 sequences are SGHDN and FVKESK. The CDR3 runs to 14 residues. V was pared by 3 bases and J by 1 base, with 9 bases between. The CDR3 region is CASSHGGRNTEAFF. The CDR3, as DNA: TGTGCCAGCAGCCACGGGGGAAGGAACACTGAAGCTTTCTTT.

The CDR3 sequence: CSVGGVGSGANVLTF. CDR3 DNA: TGCAGCGTCGGGGGTGTGGGCTCTGGGGCCAACGTCCTGACTTTC. V is TRBV29-1 and J is TRBJ2-6, with D possibly matching TRBD2 (6 bases). Trimming shortened V by 6 bases and J by 0 bases, and 12 bases separated the two germline ends. The CDR3 has 15 residues. Germline lookup yields CDR1 SQVTM and CDR2 ANQGSEA.

The CDR3 bases are TGTGCCAGCAGCTTAAATCTCGAGCAGTACTTC. Its translation is CASSLNLEQYF. This chain uses TRBV11-2 with TRBJ2-7; D remains ambiguous. V was cut by 2 bases and J by 6 bases, with 5 bases left in between. The CDR3 is made up of 11 amino acids. Germline lookup yields CDR1 SGHAT and CDR2 FQNNGV.

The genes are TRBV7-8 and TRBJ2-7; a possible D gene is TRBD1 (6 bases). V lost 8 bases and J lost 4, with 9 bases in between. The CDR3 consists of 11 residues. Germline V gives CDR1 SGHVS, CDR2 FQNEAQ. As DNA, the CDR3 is TGTGCCAGCTCCAGGGGATACGAGCAGTACTTC. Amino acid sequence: CASSRGYEQYF.